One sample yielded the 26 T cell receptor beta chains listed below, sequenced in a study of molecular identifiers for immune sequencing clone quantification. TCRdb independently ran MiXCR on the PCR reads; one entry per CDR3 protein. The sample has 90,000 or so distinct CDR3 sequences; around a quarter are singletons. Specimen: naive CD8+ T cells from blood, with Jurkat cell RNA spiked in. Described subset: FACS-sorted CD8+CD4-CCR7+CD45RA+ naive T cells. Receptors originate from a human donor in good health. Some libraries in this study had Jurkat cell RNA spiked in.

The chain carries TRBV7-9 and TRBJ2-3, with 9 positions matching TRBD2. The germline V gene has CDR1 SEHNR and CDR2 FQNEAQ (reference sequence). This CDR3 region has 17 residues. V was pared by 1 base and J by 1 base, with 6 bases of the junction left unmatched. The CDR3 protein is CASSLGVASGGTDTQYF. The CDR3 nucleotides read TGTGCCAGCAGCTTAGGTGTCGCTAGCGGGGGCACAGATACGCAGTATTTT.

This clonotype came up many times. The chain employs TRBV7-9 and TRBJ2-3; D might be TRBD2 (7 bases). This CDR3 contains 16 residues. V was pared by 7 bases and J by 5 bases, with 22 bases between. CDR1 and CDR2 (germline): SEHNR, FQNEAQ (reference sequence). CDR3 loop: CASNPNGGLEGDTQYF. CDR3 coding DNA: TGTGCCAGCAACCCAAACGGGGGGCTGGAGGGAGATACGCAGTATTTT.

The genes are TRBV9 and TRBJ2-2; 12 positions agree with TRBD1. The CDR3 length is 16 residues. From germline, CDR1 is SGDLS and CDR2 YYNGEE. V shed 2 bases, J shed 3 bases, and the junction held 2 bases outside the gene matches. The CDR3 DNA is TGTGCCAGCAGCGTGGGACAGGGGGCCGACACCGGGGAGCTGTTTTTT. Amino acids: CASSVGQGADTGELFF.

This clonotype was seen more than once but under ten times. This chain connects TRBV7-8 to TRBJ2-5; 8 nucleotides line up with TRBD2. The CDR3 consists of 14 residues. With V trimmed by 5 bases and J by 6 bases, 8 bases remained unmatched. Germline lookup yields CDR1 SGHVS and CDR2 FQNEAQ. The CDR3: CASSHMAGGKTQYF. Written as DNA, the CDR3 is TGTGCCAGCAGCCACATGGCGGGGGGCAAGACCCAGTACTTC.

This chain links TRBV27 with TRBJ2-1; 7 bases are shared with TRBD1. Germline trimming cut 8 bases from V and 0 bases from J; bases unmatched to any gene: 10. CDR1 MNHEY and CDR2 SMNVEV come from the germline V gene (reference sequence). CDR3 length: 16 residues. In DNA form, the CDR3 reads TGTGCCAGCGGTCCTAACGGACAGGACTCCTACAATGAGCAGTTCTTC. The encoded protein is CASGPNGQDSYNEQFF.

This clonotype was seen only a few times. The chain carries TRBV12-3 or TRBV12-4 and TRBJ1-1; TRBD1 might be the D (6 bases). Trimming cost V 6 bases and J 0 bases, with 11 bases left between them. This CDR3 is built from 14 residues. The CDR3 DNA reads TGTGCCAGCAGGGGGGACAAATTGAACACTGAAGCTTTCTTT. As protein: CASRGDKLNTEAFF.

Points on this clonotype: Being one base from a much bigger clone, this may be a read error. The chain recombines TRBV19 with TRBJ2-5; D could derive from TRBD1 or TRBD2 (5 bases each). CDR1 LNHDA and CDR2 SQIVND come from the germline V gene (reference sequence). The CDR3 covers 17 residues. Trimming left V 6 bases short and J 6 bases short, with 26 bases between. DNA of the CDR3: TGTGCCAGTAGCATTCACACCGGGACCGCGAACGAGAAGACCCAGTACTTC. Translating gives CASSIHTGTANEKTQYF. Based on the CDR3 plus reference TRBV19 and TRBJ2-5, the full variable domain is DGGITQSPKYLFRKEGQNVTLSCEQNLNHDAMYWYRQDPGQGLRLIYYSQIVNDFQKGDIAEGYSVSREKKESFPLTVTSAQKNPTAFYLCASSIHTGTANEKTQYFGPGTRLLVL.

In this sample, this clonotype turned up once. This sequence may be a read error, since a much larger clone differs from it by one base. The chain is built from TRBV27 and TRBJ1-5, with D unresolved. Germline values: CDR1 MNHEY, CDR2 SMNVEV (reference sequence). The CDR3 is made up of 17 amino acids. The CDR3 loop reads CAGSSLQRARGNQPQHF. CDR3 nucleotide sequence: TGTGCCGGCAGTTCGCTCCAGAGAGCTCGGGGCAATCAGCCCCAGCATTTT.

The CDR3 here is CASSQNRGICGQYF. CDR3 sequence (DNA): TGTGCCAGCAGCCAAAATCGGGGAATCTGCGGGCAGTACTTC. This rearrangement joins TRBV14 to TRBJ2-7, with D tentatively TRBD2 (5 bases). The germline V gene has CDR1 SGHDN and CDR2 FVKESK. The CDR3 has 14 residues. Trimming removed 2 bases from V and 9 bases from J, with 17 bases in between.

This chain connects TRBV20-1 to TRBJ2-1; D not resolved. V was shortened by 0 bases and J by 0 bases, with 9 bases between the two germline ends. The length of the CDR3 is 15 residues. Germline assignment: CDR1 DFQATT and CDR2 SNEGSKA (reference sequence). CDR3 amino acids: CSARDRSSSYNEQFF. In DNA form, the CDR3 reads TGCAGTGCTAGAGATCGTTCCAGCTCCTACAATGAGCAGTTCTTC.

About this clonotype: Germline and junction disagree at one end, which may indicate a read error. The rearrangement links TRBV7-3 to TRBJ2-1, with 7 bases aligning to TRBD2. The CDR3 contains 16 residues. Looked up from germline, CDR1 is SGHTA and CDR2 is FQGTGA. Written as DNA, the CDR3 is TGTGCCAGCGGCTTAATTGGCGGGAGCTCCTACAATGAGCAGTTCTTC. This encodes CASGLIGGSSYNEQFF.

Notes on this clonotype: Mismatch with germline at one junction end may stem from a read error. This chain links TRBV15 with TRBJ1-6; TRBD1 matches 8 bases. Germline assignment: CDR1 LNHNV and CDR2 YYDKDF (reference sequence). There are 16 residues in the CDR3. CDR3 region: CATSRELQGGNSPPHF. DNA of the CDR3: TGTGCCACCAGCAGAGAATTACAGGGGGGAAATTCACCCCCCCACTTT.

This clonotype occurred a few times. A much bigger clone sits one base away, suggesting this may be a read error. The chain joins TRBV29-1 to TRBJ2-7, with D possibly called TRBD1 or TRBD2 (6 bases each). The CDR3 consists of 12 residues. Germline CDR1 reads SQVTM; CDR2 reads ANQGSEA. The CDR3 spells CGVEGRGLEQYF. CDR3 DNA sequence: TGCGGCGTTGAAGGCAGGGGACTCGAGCAGTACTTC.

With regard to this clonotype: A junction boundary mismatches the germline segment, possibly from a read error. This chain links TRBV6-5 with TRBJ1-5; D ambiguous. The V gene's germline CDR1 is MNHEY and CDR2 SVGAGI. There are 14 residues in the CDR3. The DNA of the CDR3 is TGTGCCAGCAGTTACTCGCATAGCGATCAGCCCCAGCATTTT. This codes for CASSYSHSDQPQHF.

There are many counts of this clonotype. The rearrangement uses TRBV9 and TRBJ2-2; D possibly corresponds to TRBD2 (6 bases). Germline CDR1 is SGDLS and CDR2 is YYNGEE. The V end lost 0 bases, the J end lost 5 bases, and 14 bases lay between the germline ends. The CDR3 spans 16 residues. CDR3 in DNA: TGTGCCAGCAGCGTAGATGGGCTAGCGTCGACCGGGGAGCTGTTTTTT. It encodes CASSVDGLASTGELFF.

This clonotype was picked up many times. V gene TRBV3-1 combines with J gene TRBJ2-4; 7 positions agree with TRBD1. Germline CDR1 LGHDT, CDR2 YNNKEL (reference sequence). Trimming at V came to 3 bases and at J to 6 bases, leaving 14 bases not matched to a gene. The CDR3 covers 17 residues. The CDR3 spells CASSHTSGTADRNIQYF. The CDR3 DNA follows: TGTGCCAGCAGCCATACTTCCGGGACAGCCGACAGAAACATTCAGTACTTC.

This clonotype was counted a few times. The CDR3 nucleotides read TGTGCCAGCAGCTCACCCGGGACCCCAGGCGGTGAGCAGTTCTTC. This sequence encodes CASSSPGTPGGEQFF. The V gene is TRBV13, the J gene TRBJ2-1, with D possibly being TRBD1 or TRBD2 (5 bases each). V lost 4 bases, J lost 9 bases, and 19 bases lay in between. The germline CDR1 and CDR2 sequences are PRHDT and FYEKMQ (reference sequence). The CDR3 is made up of 15 amino acids.

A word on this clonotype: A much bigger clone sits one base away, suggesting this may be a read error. The CDR3 reads CASSVGGGDRGAFEQYF. The CDR3 bases are TGTGCCAGCAGCGTAGGAGGGGGGGACAGGGGTGCCTTCGAGCAGTACTTC. The V gene is TRBV9, the J gene TRBJ2-7; TRBD1 aligns across 10 bases. The CDR3 has 17 residues. After removal of 0 bases from V and 6 bases from J, the junction contained 12 bases not matched to a gene. Germline assignment: CDR1 SGDLS and CDR2 YYNGEE.

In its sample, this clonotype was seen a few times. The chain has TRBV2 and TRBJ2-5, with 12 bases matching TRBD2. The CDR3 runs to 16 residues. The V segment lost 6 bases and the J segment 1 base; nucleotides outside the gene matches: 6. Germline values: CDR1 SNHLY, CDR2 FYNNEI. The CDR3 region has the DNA TGTGCCAGCAGGAAAACTAGCGGGGGGATCCAAGAGACCCAGTACTTC. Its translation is CASRKTSGGIQETQYF. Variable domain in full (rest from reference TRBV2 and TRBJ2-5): EPEVTQTPSHQVTQMGQEVILRCVPISNHLYFYWYRQILGQKVEFLVSFYNNEISEKSEIFDDQFSVERPDGSNFTLKIRSTKLEDSAMYFCASRKTSGGIQETQYFGPGTRLLVL.

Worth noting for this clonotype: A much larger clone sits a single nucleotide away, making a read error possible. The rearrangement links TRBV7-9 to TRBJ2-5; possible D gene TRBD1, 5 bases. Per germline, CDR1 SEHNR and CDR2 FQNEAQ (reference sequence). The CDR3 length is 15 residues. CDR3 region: CASGLLAGNQETQYF. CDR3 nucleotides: TGTGCCAGCGGCTTACTGGCAGGGAACCAAGAGACCCAGTACTTC.

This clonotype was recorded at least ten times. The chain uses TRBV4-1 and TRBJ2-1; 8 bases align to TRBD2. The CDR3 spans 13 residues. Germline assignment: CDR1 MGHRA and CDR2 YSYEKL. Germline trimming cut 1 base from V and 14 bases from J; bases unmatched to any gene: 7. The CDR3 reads CASSQGLAGMKFF. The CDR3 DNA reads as TGCGCCAGCAGCCAAGGTTTAGCGGGAATGAAGTTCTTC.

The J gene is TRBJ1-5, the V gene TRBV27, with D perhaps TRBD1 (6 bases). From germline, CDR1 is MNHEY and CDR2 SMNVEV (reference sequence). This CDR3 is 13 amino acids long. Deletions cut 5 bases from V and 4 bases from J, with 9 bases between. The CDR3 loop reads CASSPQGNQPQHF. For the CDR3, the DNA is TGTGCCAGCAGTCCTCAGGGGAATCAGCCCCAGCATTTT.

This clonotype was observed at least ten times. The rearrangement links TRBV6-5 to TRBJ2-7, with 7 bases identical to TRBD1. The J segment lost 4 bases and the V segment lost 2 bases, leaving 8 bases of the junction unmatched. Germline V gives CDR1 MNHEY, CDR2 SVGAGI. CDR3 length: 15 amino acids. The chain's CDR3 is CASSYGDRVVYEQYF. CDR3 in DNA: TGTGCCAGCAGTTACGGAGACAGGGTTGTGTACGAGCAGTACTTC.

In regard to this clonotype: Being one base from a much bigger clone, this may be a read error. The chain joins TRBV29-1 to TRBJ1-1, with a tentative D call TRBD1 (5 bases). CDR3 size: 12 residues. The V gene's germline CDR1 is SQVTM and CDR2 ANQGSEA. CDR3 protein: CGVEDEGWEAFF. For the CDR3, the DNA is TGCGGCGTTGAAGATGAGGGGTGGGAAGCTTTCTTT. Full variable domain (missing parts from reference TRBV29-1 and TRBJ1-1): SAVISQKPSRDICQRGTSLTIQCQVDSQVTMMFWYRQQPGQSLTLIATANQGSEATYESGFVIDKFPISRPNLTFSTLTVSNMSPEDSSIYLCGVEDEGWEAFFGQGTRLTVV.

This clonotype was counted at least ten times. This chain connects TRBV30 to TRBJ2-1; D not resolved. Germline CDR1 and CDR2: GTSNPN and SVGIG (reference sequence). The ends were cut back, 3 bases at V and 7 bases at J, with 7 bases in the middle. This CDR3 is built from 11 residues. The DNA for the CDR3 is TGTGCCTGGAGAGAGGTAAATGAGCAGTTCTTC. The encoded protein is CAWREVNEQFF.

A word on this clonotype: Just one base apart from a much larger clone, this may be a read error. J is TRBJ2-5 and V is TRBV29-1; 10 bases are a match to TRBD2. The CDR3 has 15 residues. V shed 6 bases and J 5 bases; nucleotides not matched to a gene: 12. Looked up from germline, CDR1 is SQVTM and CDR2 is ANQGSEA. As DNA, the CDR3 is TGCAGCGTCTCCGGGACTAGCGTGAGGATCGAGACCCAGTACTTC. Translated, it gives CSVSGTSVRIETQYF.